Given below is one T cell receptor beta chain in context. What it binds is not known. The record originates from a study of OX40 agonist ivuxolimab in advanced cancers. Study as a whole: Hepatocellular carcinoma, melanoma, renal cell or head and neck cancer was diagnosed in the dose-escalation patients. Subjects had a mean age of about 65 years, with a range of about 20 to 85; around 80% were male. Findings of the study overall: At doses 0.1 to 3.0 mg/kg, CD4+ and CD8+ clones expanded.

Trimming pared 4 bases from V and 8 bases from J, leaving 15 bases between. Germline V gene data show CDR1 as SGDLS and CDR2 as YYNGEE. The CDR3 runs to 13 residues. Clones were read by immunoSEQ multiplex PCR, and TCRdb kept only the in-frame ones, dropping some. This table has 80,000 to 95,000 clones, 70% to 90% appearing once. Specimen: CD4+ or CD8+ T cells sorted from blood, collected in a trial of the OX40 agonist ivuxolimab. The chain couples TRBV9 to TRBJ1-2; D is unresolved. The TCR was taken from an adult with an advanced solid tumor such as melanoma, head and neck, liver or kidney cancer. For the CDR3, the DNA is TGTGCCAGCAGCTCCGCAAATTCGGGAGGCTACACCTTC. Protein sequence: CASSSANSGGYTF.